A single sample gave rise to the 14 T cell receptor beta chains below, sequenced in a study of cytomegalovirus exposure and HLA in healthy donors. PCR used 60 Vbeta primers and 13 Jbeta primers. This table comes from immunoSEQ multiplex PCR, and its TCRdb copy is limited to in-frame clones, with some not included. Among roughly 120,000 clones listed, approximately 79% were seen once. Sequencing was performed on PBMCs. These receptors were collected from a middle-aged man in good health and CMV-seropositive.

This clone is a singleton in its sample. The chain has TRBV6-5 and TRBJ1-1; D may be TRBD1 (6 bases). Germline lookup yields CDR1 MNHEY and CDR2 SVGAGI. With 3 bases removed from V and 0 bases from J, the gap between germline ends came to 11 bases. The CDR3 sequence is 15 residues long. This chain's CDR3 is CASSYFDRMNTEAFF. CDR3 DNA sequence: TGTGCCAGCAGTTATTTCGACAGGATGAACACTGAAGCTTTCTTT.

This clone was detected a few times. CDR3 amino acids: CASSRPNQDTGELFF. The CDR3 DNA is TGTGCCAGCTCACGCCCCAACCAGGACACCGGGGAGCTGTTTTTT. V and J are TRBV18 and TRBJ2-2; no definite D call. Germline CDR1 reads KGHSH; CDR2 reads LQKENI. Trimming shortened V by 4 bases and J by 3 bases, and 12 bases separated the two germline ends. This CDR3 comprises 15 residues.

V gene TRBV28 combines with J gene TRBJ2-5, with 8 bases fitting TRBD2. With the DNA end fitting TRBJ2-7 better, the J assignment may be wrong. CDR3 length: 14 residues. CDR1 and CDR2 from the germline V gene are MDHEN and SYDVKM. Here the CDR3 reads CASSLPSGGYEQYF. DNA for the CDR3: TGTGCCAGCAGTTTACCAAGCGGGGGCTACGAGCAGTACTTC.

This chain joins TRBV5-1 and TRBJ2-1; D uncertain. The germline V and J ends were trimmed by 2 bases and 6 bases, with 18 bases remaining between them. This CDR3 spans 16 amino acids. In germline, CDR1 is SGHRS, CDR2 YFSETQ. This CDR3 is CASSFRMAEISNEQFF. CDR3 DNA: TGCGCCAGCAGCTTCCGTATGGCGGAAATTAGCAATGAGCAGTTCTTC. Together with reference TRBV5-1 and TRBJ2-1, the CDR3 gives the full variable domain: KAGVTQTPRYLIKTRGQQVTLSCSPISGHRSVSWYQQTPGQGLQFLFEYFSETQRNKGNFPGRFSGRQFSNSRSEMNVSTLELGDSALYLCASSFRMAEISNEQFFGPGTRLTVL.

This chain connects TRBV11-2 to TRBJ1-2; tentative D call: TRBD1 (6 bases). There are 14 residues in the CDR3. CDR1 is SGHAT, CDR2 FQNNGV, per germline. Trimming removed 9 bases from V and 8 bases from J, with 22 bases in between. The CDR3, as DNA: TGTGCCAGTTCCAGTGGGGGCTGGGGTCGCGGCTACACCTTC. Protein product: CASSSGGWGRGYTF.

The V gene is TRBV13, the J gene TRBJ1-2, with 7 bases aligning to TRBD1. V shed 0 bases, J shed 5 bases, and the junction held 9 bases outside the gene matches. Germline V gene lookup returns CDR1 PRHDT and CDR2 FYEKMQ (reference sequence). CDR3 length equals 16 residues. The CDR3: CASSLGRQGGRYGYTF. The CDR3 DNA is TGTGCCAGCAGCTTAGGCCGGCAGGGGGGACGGTATGGCTACACCTTC.

J is TRBJ1-2 and V is TRBV5-4; D uncertain. Germline V CDR1 and CDR2: SGHNT, YYREEE (reference sequence). This CDR3 contains 13 residues. V was shortened by 2 bases and J by 7 bases, with 12 bases between the two germline ends. CDR3 region: CASSFSEAPGYTF. CDR3 nucleotide sequence: TGTGCCAGCAGCTTTTCAGAGGCGCCTGGCTACACCTTC.

This chain joins TRBV7-2 and TRBJ2-1, with D possibly being TRBD2 (6 bases). Germline CDR1 and CDR2: SGHTA and FQGNSA. Trimming stripped 3 bases from V and 7 bases from J, with 10 bases between. CDR3 length: 13 residues. The CDR3 protein is CASSFGGINEQFF. The CDR3 nucleotides are TGTGCCAGCAGCTTCGGCGGGATTAATGAGCAGTTCTTC.

The V call is TRBV4-2, the J call TRBJ1-2; D not resolved. Trimming removed 0 bases at V and 8 bases at J, with 10 bases between. Per the germline V gene, CDR1 is LGHNA and CDR2 is YNFKEQ. The CDR3 sequence is 13 residues long. CDR3 residues: CASSQERAGGYTF. The CDR3 bases are TGTGCCAGCAGCCAAGAGAGGGCCGGGGGCTACACCTTC.

The chain combines TRBV1 with TRBJ2-1; no check of the table's D call, TRBD1, against the DNA was made. TRBV1 is a known pseudogene. This CDR3 spans 14 amino acids. This chain's CDR3 is CTSSQKPRPGEQFF. In nucleotides, the CDR3 is TGCACCAGCAGCCAAAAACCTAGGCCAGGGGAGCAGTTCTTC.

The chain is built from TRBV6-5 and TRBJ2-7; D gene ambiguous. Germline values: CDR1 MNHEY, CDR2 SVGAGI. The CDR3 extends over 14 amino acids. Deletions cut 0 bases from V and 2 bases from J, with 8 bases between. The CDR3 DNA reads TGTGCCAGCAGTTACTCGGCTCCGACCTACGAGCAGTACTTC. Translating it yields CASSYSAPTYEQYF.

This clone appeared a single time. V usage is TRBV7-6 and J usage is TRBJ1-2, with 7 bases that match TRBD1. Germline assignment: CDR1 SGHVS and CDR2 FNYEAQ. V gave up 5 bases and J gave up 6 bases; unmatched junction bases: 6. There are 13 residues in the CDR3. The CDR3 region has the DNA TGTGCCAGCAGCCTGGACAGGAGGGATGGCTACACCTTC. Translated, it gives CASSLDRRDGYTF.

This rearrangement joins TRBV7-6 to TRBJ2-5; 7 positions agree with TRBD1. The junction had 10 bases not matched to a gene; V was cut back by 2 bases and J by 1 base. CDR1 is SGHVS, CDR2 FNYEAQ, per germline. CDR3 size: 17 residues. The CDR3 DNA sequence: TGTGCCAGCAGCTTACAGAGTTGGGGACAGACCCAAGAGACCCAGTACTTC. This translates into CASSLQSWGQTQETQYF.

The V and J genes are TRBV28 and TRBJ1-2; a weak D match, TRBD1 (5 bases). Trimming shortened V by 4 bases and J by 5 bases, and 8 bases separated the two germline ends. Germline CDR1 reads MDHEN; CDR2 reads SYDVKM. The CDR3 consists of 12 residues. CDR3 in DNA: TGTGCCAGCAGTTCTCAGGGATATGGCTACACCTTC. Protein product: CASSSQGYGYTF.